One sample yielded the 31 T cell receptor beta chains listed below, sequenced in a study of T cell responses to AZD1222 COVID-19 vaccine. Only in-frame clones appear in the TCRdb table, and some are missing; sequencing was by immunoSEQ multiplex PCR. Of about 56,000 clones listed, 70% to 90% are singletons. Sequencing used peripheral blood, obtained on day 0 of AZD1222 vaccination. Source of these receptors: an adult in good health.

The genes are TRBV28 and TRBJ1-2; no reliable D call. The CDR3 length is 11 residues. V was pared by 7 bases and J by 2 bases, with 5 bases between. Germline CDR1 MDHEN, CDR2 SYDVKM. As DNA, the CDR3 is TGTGCCAGCATGGACAACTATGGCTACACCTTC. It specifies CASMDNYGYTF.

The chain recombines TRBV18 with TRBJ1-2; the match to TRBD1 covers 9 bases. Trimming took 5 bases from V and 2 from J; bases not matched to a gene: 9. Looked up from germline, CDR1 is KGHSH and CDR2 is LQKENI. CDR3 length equals 16 residues. The CDR3 region has the DNA TGTGCCAGCTCAAGCAACCGGGACAGGGACAACTATGGCTACACCTTC. It specifies CASSSNRDRDNYGYTF.

This clone was picked up a small number of times. The chain couples TRBV7-8 to TRBJ2-7; maybe TRBD1 (5 bases). Germline CDR1 SGHVS, CDR2 FQNEAQ. CDR3 size: 17 residues. Trimming shortened V by 4 bases and J by 0 bases, and 19 bases separated the two germline ends. The CDR3 sequence is CASSSPRSRVSSYEQYF. Written as DNA, the CDR3 is TGTGCCAGCAGCTCCCCCCGATCCAGGGTGAGCTCCTACGAGCAGTACTTC.

The V call is TRBV5-1, the J call TRBJ2-2; 12 nucleotides line up with TRBD2. The CDR3 contains 18 residues. Germline V lookup: CDR1 SGHRS, CDR2 YFSETQ. V trimming: 2 bases; J trimming: 3 bases; junction bases outside the gene matches: 8. CDR3: CASSLPTSGGSHTGELFF. The CDR3 DNA is TGCGCCAGCAGCTTACCGACTAGCGGGGGTTCTCACACCGGGGAGCTGTTTTTT.

CDR3 protein: CASSTHKVSSYNEQFF. The CDR3 nucleotides read TGTGCCAGCAGCACCCACAAGGTGAGCTCCTACAATGAGCAGTTCTTC. This rearrangement joins TRBV28 to TRBJ2-1; D unresolved. The V and J ends lost 6 bases and 0 bases respectively, with 15 bases between them. The germline V gene has CDR1 MDHEN and CDR2 SYDVKM. CDR3 length: 16 residues.

V and J are TRBV15 and TRBJ2-6; D ambiguous. Germline V CDR1 and CDR2: LNHNV, YYDKDF (reference sequence). V lost 3 bases, J lost 0 bases, and 6 bases lay in between. This CDR3 is 15 amino acids long. As DNA, the CDR3 is TGTGCCACCAGCAGGCAGAGCTCTGGGGCCAACGTCCTGACTTTC. It yields the protein CATSRQSSGANVLTF.

The chain uses TRBV28 and TRBJ2-5; D gene unclear. Germline V gene data show CDR1 as MDHEN and CDR2 as SYDVKM. V was cut by 7 bases and J by 5 bases, with 14 bases left in between. The length of the CDR3 is 13 residues. The CDR3 DNA is TGTGCCAGCAATATCGAGGCTACCGAGACCCAGTACTTC. Protein: CASNIEATETQYF.

This clone was observed a single time. V usage is TRBV11-2 and J usage is TRBJ1-4; 9 nucleotides line up with TRBD1. There are 15 residues in the CDR3. Germline lookup yields CDR1 SGHAT and CDR2 FQNNGV. The V and J ends lost 2 bases and 5 bases, in that order; junction bases with no gene match: 3. CDR3 protein: CASSLKTGGNEKLFF. The CDR3 DNA is TGTGCCAGCAGCTTAAAGACAGGGGGAAATGAAAAACTGTTTTTT. Together with reference TRBV11-2 and TRBJ1-4, the CDR3 gives the full variable domain: EAGVAQSPRYKIIEKRQSVAFWCNPISGHATLYWYQQILGQGPKLLIQFQNNGVVDDSQLPKDRFSAERLKGVDSTLKIQPAKLEDSAVYLCASSLKTGGNEKLFFGSGTQLSVL.

The chain couples TRBV6-5 to TRBJ2-3; TRBD1 might be the D (6 bases). CDR3 length: 16 amino acids. CDR1 is MNHEY, CDR2 SVGAGI, per germline. V was clipped by 0 bases and J by 3 bases, with 13 bases between them. The CDR3, as DNA: TGTGCCAGCAGTTACTCGATCCAGGGGTTAACAGATACGCAGTATTTT. Its protein is CASSYSIQGLTDTQYF.

The chain recombines TRBV27 with TRBJ2-3, with 12 bases that match TRBD2. The V gene's germline CDR1 is MNHEY and CDR2 SMNVEV (reference sequence). The CDR3 consists of 16 residues. Trimming cost V 4 bases and J 3 bases; bases outside gene matches: 5. The DNA of the CDR3 is TGTGCCAGCAGTTCTCTAGCGGGGGGGCGGACAGATACGCAGTATTTT. This codes for CASSSLAGGRTDTQYF.

This chain links TRBV29-1 with TRBJ2-7, with D possibly matching TRBD2 (6 bases). V was clipped by 5 bases and J by 6 bases, with 14 bases between them. The CDR3 is 12 residues long. CDR1 is SQVTM, CDR2 ANQGSEA, per germline. The CDR3 DNA reads TGCAGCGTTAAGACCGACGGGGGCGAGCAGTACTTC. Translated: CSVKTDGGEQYF.

This sequence joins TRBV19 and TRBJ2-7; TRBD1 agrees at 7 bases. There are 13 residues in the CDR3. Unmatched junction bases numbered 6, after V lost 4 bases and J lost 6 bases. Germline CDR1 and CDR2: LNHDA and SQIVND (reference sequence). CDR3 nucleotide sequence: TGTGCCAGTAGTACCCAGACAGGGTCCGAGCAGTACTTC. This encodes CASSTQTGSEQYF.

The rearrangement links TRBV10-2 to TRBJ1-1; 9 bases are shared with TRBD1. This CDR3 is built from 15 residues. The germline V gene encodes CDR1 WSHSY and CDR2 SAAADI. J lost 4 bases, V lost 5 bases, and 8 bases had no gene match. The CDR3: CASSPGTGLGTEAFF. The CDR3 region has the DNA TGCGCCAGCAGTCCCGGGACAGGGTTGGGCACTGAAGCTTTCTTT.

The rearrangement uses TRBV3-1 (or the pseudogene TRBV3-2) and TRBJ2-5; TRBD1 or TRBD2 may be the D gene (5 bases each). The V end lost 4 bases, the J end lost 1 base, and 7 bases lay between the germline ends. Germline V gene sequence: CDR1 LGHDT, CDR2 YNNKEL (reference sequence). The CDR3 sequence is 13 residues long. The CDR3 sequence: CASSRGGQETQYF. CDR3 bases: TGTGCCAGCAGCCGTGGGGGCCAAGAGACCCAGTACTTC.

This clone has only one observation. The CDR3, as DNA: TGTGCCAGCAGCCGTGGACAGGGCTCCTACGAGCAGTACTTC. It codes for CASSRGQGSYEQYF. The chain carries TRBV6-5 and TRBJ2-7; 8 nucleotides match TRBD1. The CDR3 has 14 residues. The germline V gene encodes CDR1 MNHEY and CDR2 SVGAGI. J gave up 0 bases and V 6 bases, and 4 bases lay outside the gene matches.

The chain has TRBV24-1 and TRBJ1-4, with TRBD1 matching 7 bases. The CDR3 contains 18 residues. Germline V gives CDR1 KGHDR, CDR2 SFDVKD. V shed 1 base and J 0 bases; nucleotides not matched to a gene: 7. The CDR3 nucleotides are TGTGCCACCAGTGATTTAAAGGGGACAGTTGCAACTAATGAAAAACTGTTTTTT. Amino acids: CATSDLKGTVATNEKLFF.

The J gene is TRBJ1-5, the V gene TRBV10-1; TRBD1 agrees at 9 bases. The CDR3 length is 15 residues. The V gene end was trimmed by 8 bases and the J gene end by 2 bases; junction bases not matched to a gene: 7. CDR1 and CDR2 from the germline V gene are WNHNN and SYGVQD (reference sequence). Here the CDR3 DNA reads TGCGCCAGCGACGTCCGGGACAGGGGCAATCAGCCCCAGCATTTT. It encodes CASDVRDRGNQPQHF.

The gene calls are TRBV11-2 and TRBJ2-3; 7 bases line up with TRBD1. With V trimmed by 2 bases and J by 3 bases, 5 bases remained unmatched. The CDR3 is 15 residues long. The germline gives CDR1 SGHAT, CDR2 FQNNGV. The CDR3 loop is CASSLTGQATDTQYF. Written as DNA, the CDR3 is TGTGCCAGCAGCTTAACAGGACAGGCTACAGATACGCAGTATTTT. The entire variable domain, with the rest obtained from reference TRBV11-2 and TRBJ2-3, is as follows: EAGVAQSPRYKIIEKRQSVAFWCNPISGHATLYWYQQILGQGPKLLIQFQNNGVVDDSQLPKDRFSAERLKGVDSTLKIQPAKLEDSAVYLCASSLTGQATDTQYFGPGTRLTVL.

This chain links TRBV27 with TRBJ1-4; TRBD1 matches 8 bases. There are 15 residues in the CDR3. The V and J ends lost 3 bases and 11 bases, in that order; junction bases with no gene match: 11. Germline values: CDR1 MNHEY, CDR2 SMNVEV (reference sequence). The CDR3 region is CASSFSRQGAGKLFF. CDR3 bases: TGTGCCAGCAGTTTTAGTCGGCAGGGGGCCGGGAAACTGTTTTTT.

The chain joins TRBV28 to TRBJ2-2; D may be TRBD1 (5 bases). Germline CDR1 and CDR2: MDHEN and SYDVKM. This CDR3 contains 13 residues. Trimming took 2 bases from V and 6 from J, leaving 7 bases between them. CDR3 sequence (DNA): TGTGCCAGCAGTTTAAGGGGTCCCGGGGAGCTGTTTTTT. It encodes CASSLRGPGELFF. Looking up the rest from reference TRBV28 and TRBJ2-2 gives the full variable domain: DVKVTQSSRYLVKRTGEKVFLECVQDMDHENMFWYRQDPGLGLRLIYFSYDVKMKEKGDIPEGYSVSREKKERFSLILESASTNQTSMYLCASSLRGPGELFFGEGSRLTVL.

The V gene is TRBV15, the J gene TRBJ2-5; D is uncertain. Deletions cut 0 bases from V and 4 bases from J, with 12 bases between. The CDR3 has 15 residues. CDR1 and CDR2 (germline): LNHNV, YYDKDF (reference sequence). DNA of the CDR3: TGTGCCACCAGCAGAGATCAGGCTGGTCGAGAGACCCAGTACTTC. This translates into CATSRDQAGRETQYF.

The rearrangement links TRBV6-5 to TRBJ2-3; D remains ambiguous. V lost 6 bases and J lost 0, with 7 bases in between. This CDR3 comprises 13 residues. Germline assignment: CDR1 MNHEY and CDR2 SVGAGI. CDR3 region: CASRASSTDTQYF. For the CDR3, the DNA is TGTGCCAGCAGGGCCTCCAGCACAGATACGCAGTATTTT.

J is TRBJ2-3 and V is TRBV29-1, with 7 bases matching TRBD2. V shed 0 bases, J shed 5 bases, and the junction held 2 bases outside the gene matches. CDR3 size: 13 residues. In germline, CDR1 is SQVTM, CDR2 ANQGSEA. The DNA for the CDR3 is TGCAGCGTTGAAGAGGGAGGGCAAGATACGCAGTATTTT. Protein sequence: CSVEEGGQDTQYF.

By share of the sample, this clone is medium-sized. This chain joins TRBV30 and TRBJ1-2, with unresolved D. The CDR3 is 10 residues long. Germline CDR1 and CDR2: GTSNPN and SVGIG (reference sequence). V was pared by 6 bases and J by 3 bases, with 5 bases between. CDR3 bases: TGTGCCTGTGAGGACTATGGCTACACCTTC. Translation: CACEDYGYTF. Supplemented by reference TRBV30 and TRBJ1-2, the full variable domain reads SQTIHQWPATLVQPVGSPLSLECTVEGTSNPNLYWYRQAAGRGLQLLFYSVGIGQISSEVPQNLSASRPQDRQFILSSKKLLLSDSGFYLCACEDYGYTFGSGTRLTVV.

This chain links TRBV11-2 with TRBJ2-2, with D possibly matching TRBD2 (6 bases). CDR1 is SGHAT and CDR2 is FQNNGV in the germline V gene. Trimming took off 0 bases at V and 0 bases at J, with 14 bases between the two ends. The CDR3 contains 18 residues. CDR3 DNA: TGTGCCAGCAGCTTAGAATTCGGCGGGGCCGCGAACACCGGGGAGCTGTTTTTT. This translates into CASSLEFGGAANTGELFF.

The chain has TRBV28 and TRBJ2-7, with TRBD1 as a possible D gene (6 bases). Trimming cost V 8 bases and J 6 bases, with 20 bases left between them. The CDR3 sequence is 14 residues long. Germline V gene lookup returns CDR1 MDHEN and CDR2 SYDVKM. The CDR3 DNA reads as TGTGCCAGCGGAGAACAGGGCCCTTCTTTCGAGCAGTACTTC. This encodes CASGEQGPSFEQYF.

J is TRBJ1-2 and V is TRBV5-1; D call uncertain. Per the germline V gene, CDR1 is SGHRS and CDR2 is YFSETQ. V lost 3 bases and J lost 1, with 16 bases in between. This CDR3 is built from 16 residues. The CDR3 nucleotides read TGCGCCAGCAGCTCCCCGGGCCCGCGGGGTAACTATGGCTACACCTTC. It codes for CASSSPGPRGNYGYTF.

The genes are TRBV19 and TRBJ1-4; D uncertain. The CDR3 has 14 amino acids. The germline CDR1 and CDR2 sequences are LNHDA and SQIVND (reference sequence). V was trimmed by 3 bases and J by 8 bases, leaving 13 bases between them. The CDR3 loop is CASSMAPNEEKLFF. In DNA form, the CDR3 reads TGTGCCAGTAGTATGGCCCCTAATGAGGAAAAACTGTTTTTT.

The rearrangement joins TRBV4-1 to TRBJ2-1; 9 nucleotides match TRBD2. CDR1 is MGHRA, CDR2 YSYEKL, per germline. With 3 bases clipped from V and 12 bases from J, the junction kept 15 bases outside the gene matches. The CDR3 has 16 residues. The chain's CDR3 is CASSQEAAGGSLWQFF. CDR3 nucleotides: TGCGCCAGCAGCCAGGAGGCGGCGGGGGGGTCGTTGTGGCAGTTCTTC.

The CDR3 bases are TGTGCCACCAGTGATTACCGGGACGGCGCTGAAGCTTTCTTT. Translation gives CATSDYRDGAEAFF. J is TRBJ1-1 and V is TRBV24-1; TRBD1 is a possible D gene (5 bases). There are 14 residues in the CDR3. Germline V CDR1 and CDR2: KGHDR, SFDVKD. Trimming took 2 bases from V and 6 from J, leaving 12 bases between them.

V usage is TRBV6-5 and J usage is TRBJ2-7; D is perhaps TRBD1 (6 bases). The length of the CDR3 is 14 residues. Trimming removed 0 bases at V and 3 bases at J, with 9 bases between. Germline V gene lookup returns CDR1 MNHEY and CDR2 SVGAGI. The CDR3 nucleotides are TGTGCCAGCAGTTACTCGATAGGGGGCTACGAGCAGTACTTC. Residues: CASSYSIGGYEQYF.